The present T cell receptor beta chain was sequenced within a study of blood T cell repertoires in COVID-19. Study background: Spain, Italy and the United States supplied samples that represented acute and convalescent COVID-19. PBMCs, B-cell-depleted T cells, or T cells were the source of the cDNA or gDNA that made up the material.

As handled by the study authors: Quantification of nucleated cells was approximated via reference gene primer amplification. Some clones are missing from TCRdb's copy, which holds only in-frame ones; the method was immunoSEQ multiplex PCR. Clonal size and the V and J genes are those of that table, whereas D and trimming came from the DNA. The sample records 130,000 or so clones, around nine tenths being singletons. The CDR3 is made up of 16 amino acids. In germline, CDR1 is WSHSY, CDR2 SAAADI. The V end was cut by 1 base, the J end by 7 bases, with 17 bases between. The rearrangement joins TRBV10-2 to TRBJ1-5; weak D call: TRBD1 (6 bases). This TCR derives from a man between 50 and 59 years old with active or convalescent COVID-19. Sequenced: peripheral blood. For the CDR3, the DNA is TGCGCCAGCAGTGAGTGGGGAGGGGGTCCGGGGCAGCCCCAGCATTTT. It encodes CASSEWGGGPGQPQHF.